The rows below give T cell receptor beta chains drawn from one sample of a study of glioma-infiltrating T cells. TCRdb called the multiplex PCR reads again in MiXCR, with one record for every CDR3 protein. The sample has 300,000 to 450,000 distinct CDR3 sequences; approximately 42% are singletons. The sequencing input was glioma tissue, nonneoplastic brain tissue, or PBMCs (not recorded which). These receptors all stem from a human donor with low-grade glioma or glioblastoma, undergoing nonglioma brain surgery, or in good health (not recorded which). CDR3s leave out the opening cysteine and the closing phenylalanine or tryptophan. Fields, in order: J gene, clone size, V gene, CDR3 protein. The size field is filled for only some rows; it gives once, few, many or a size class.

J: TRBJ1-1
size: many
V: TRBV6-2/TRBV6-3
CDR3: ASTDPGGQAMNTEAF

J: TRBJ2-7
size: few
V: TRBV6-5
CDR3: ASSYYWTGKTLDGEQY

J: TRBJ2-1
size: .
V: TRBV10-3
CDR3: AIRPEIGRENSYNEQF

J: TRBJ2-3
size: .
V: TRBV12-3/TRBV12-4
CDR3: ASTRDRADTQY

J: TRBJ2-7
size: .
V: TRBV7-2
CDR3: ASSTDRGLSYEQY

J: TRBJ1-3
size: .
V: TRBV18
CDR3: ASSPYGFSGNTIY

J: TRBJ2-2
size: .
V: TRBV4-3
CDR3: ASSQKAATGELF

J: TRBJ2-5
size: .
V: TRBV28
CDR3: ASKTGGLETQY

J: TRBJ2-1
size: many
V: TRBV25-1
CDR3: ASSGHHEQF

J: TRBJ1-6
size: few
V: TRBV20-1
CDR3: SAPRGGIHSPLH